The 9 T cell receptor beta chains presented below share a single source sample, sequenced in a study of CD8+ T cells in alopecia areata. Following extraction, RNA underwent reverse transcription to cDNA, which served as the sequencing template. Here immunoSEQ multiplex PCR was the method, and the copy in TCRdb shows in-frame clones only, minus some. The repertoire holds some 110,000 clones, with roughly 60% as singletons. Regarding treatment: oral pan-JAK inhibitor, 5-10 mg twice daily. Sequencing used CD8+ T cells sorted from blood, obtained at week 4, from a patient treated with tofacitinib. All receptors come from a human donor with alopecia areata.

This chain's CDR3 is CAWCSGGDTEAFF. Written as DNA, the CDR3 is TGTGCCTGGTGTAGCGGTGGAGATACTGAAGCTTTCTTT. This chain uses TRBV30 with TRBJ1-1, with unresolved D. Trimming removed 5 bases from V and 5 bases from J, with 15 bases in between. Germline CDR1 and CDR2: GTSNPN and SVGIG (reference sequence). CDR3 length: 13 amino acids.

CDR3 protein: CASSLGGPGQDYGYTF. The CDR3 region has the DNA TGTGCCAGCAGCTTAGGCGGGCCGGGACAGGACTATGGCTACACCTTC. V gene TRBV13 combines with J gene TRBJ1-2, with 8 bases lining up with TRBD1. CDR1 and CDR2 (germline): PRHDT, FYEKMQ (reference sequence). V was pared by 0 bases and J by 3 bases, with 6 bases of the junction left unmatched. CDR3 length equals 16 residues.

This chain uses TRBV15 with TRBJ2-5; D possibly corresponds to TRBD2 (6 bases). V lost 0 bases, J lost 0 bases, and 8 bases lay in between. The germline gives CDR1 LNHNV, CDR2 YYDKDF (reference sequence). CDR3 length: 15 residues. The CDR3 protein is CATSRDRTNQETQYF. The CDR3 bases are TGTGCCACCAGCAGAGATCGGACTAACCAAGAGACCCAGTACTTC.

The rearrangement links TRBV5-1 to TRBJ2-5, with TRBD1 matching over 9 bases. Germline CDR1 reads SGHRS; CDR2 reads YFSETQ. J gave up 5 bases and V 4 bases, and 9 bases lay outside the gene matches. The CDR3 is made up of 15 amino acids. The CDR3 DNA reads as TGCGCCAGCAGCGGCGGACAGGGGTACGGCGAGACCCAGTACTTC. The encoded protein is CASSGGQGYGETQYF.

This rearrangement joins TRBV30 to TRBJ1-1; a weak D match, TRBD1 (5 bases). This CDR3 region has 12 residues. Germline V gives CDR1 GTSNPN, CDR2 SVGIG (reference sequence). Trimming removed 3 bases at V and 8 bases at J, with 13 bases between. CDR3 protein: CAWRDGREEAFF. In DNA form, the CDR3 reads TGTGCCTGGAGAGACGGCAGGGAAGAAGCTTTCTTT.

The CDR3 protein is CASSQGEETQYF. The CDR3 region has the DNA TGTGCCAGCAGCCAAGGGGAGGAGACCCAGTACTTC. The chain is built from TRBV7-9 and TRBJ2-5, with D perhaps TRBD1 or TRBD2 (5 bases each). Germline CDR1 reads SEHNR; CDR2 reads FQNEAQ (reference sequence). Trimming shortened V by 5 bases and J by 5 bases, and 9 bases separated the two germline ends. This CDR3 has 12 amino acids.

The CDR3 DNA reads TGCAGCGTAGTAGACAGGGGACGCTACGAGCAGTACTTC. Residues: CSVVDRGRYEQYF. The genes are TRBV29-1 and TRBJ2-7; 8 bases line up with TRBD1. CDR3 length: 13 amino acids. Germline V CDR1 and CDR2: SQVTM, ANQGSEA. Losses at the gene ends were 6 bases for V and 3 bases for J; bases not matched to a gene: 7.

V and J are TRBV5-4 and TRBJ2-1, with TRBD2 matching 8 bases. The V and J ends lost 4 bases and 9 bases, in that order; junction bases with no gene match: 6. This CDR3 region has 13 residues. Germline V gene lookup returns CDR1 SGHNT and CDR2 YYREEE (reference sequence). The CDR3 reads CASSGTSSGEQFF. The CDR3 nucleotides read TGTGCCAGCAGCGGGACTAGTTCCGGTGAGCAGTTCTTC.

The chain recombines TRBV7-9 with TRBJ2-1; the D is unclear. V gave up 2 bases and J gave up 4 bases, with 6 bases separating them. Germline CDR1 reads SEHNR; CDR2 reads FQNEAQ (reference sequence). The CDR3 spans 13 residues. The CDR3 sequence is CASSLSLYNEQFF. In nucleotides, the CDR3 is TGTGCCAGCAGCTTAAGCCTGTACAATGAGCAGTTCTTC. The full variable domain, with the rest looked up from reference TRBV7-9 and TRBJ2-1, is DTGVSQNPRHKITKRGQNVTFRCDPISEHNRLYWYRQTLGQGPEFLTYFQNEAQLEKSRLLSDRFSAERPKGSFSTLEIQRTEQGDSAMYLCASSLSLYNEQFFGPGTRLTVL.